The 24 T cell receptor beta chains below were found in one sample sequenced in a study of T cell changes during pregnancy in multiple sclerosis. Libraries were prepared by immunoSEQ multiplex PCR; TCRdb keeps only in-frame clonotypes and omits some of them. The sample yields fewer than 70,000 clones, roughly 94% seen once. The sequenced sample was CD8+ T cells from peripheral blood mononuclear cells, obtained in the third trimester of pregnancy. The receptor source for this set is a female donor with multiple sclerosis, enrolled in a pregnancy study.

The chain joins TRBV4-3 to TRBJ2-7; 14 nucleotides agree with TRBD2. The CDR3 consists of 16 residues. The V and J ends lost 0 bases and 7 bases, in that order; junction bases with no gene match: 5. Germline loops: CDR1 LGHNA, CDR2 YSLEER. The CDR3 reads CASSQDSGLAGEEQYF. The CDR3, as DNA: TGCGCCAGCAGCCAAGATTCGGGACTAGCGGGAGAAGAGCAGTACTTC.

The rearrangement joins TRBV27 to TRBJ2-3; no definite D call. Germline V gene lookup returns CDR1 MNHEY and CDR2 SMNVEV (reference sequence). This CDR3 has 13 amino acids. Trimming pared 4 bases from V and 0 bases from J, leaving 5 bases between. This CDR3 reads CASSSVSTDTQYF. CDR3 sequence (DNA): TGTGCCAGCAGTTCGGTGAGCACAGATACGCAGTATTTT.

The chain joins TRBV27 to TRBJ1-1; D is possibly TRBD1 (6 bases). Looked up from germline, CDR1 is MNHEY and CDR2 is SMNVEV (reference sequence). Deletions cut 7 bases from V and 0 bases from J, with 12 bases between. The length of the CDR3 is 14 residues. DNA for the CDR3: TGTGCCAGCAAAGTCCCAGGGGTGAACACTGAAGCTTTCTTT. Translation gives CASKVPGVNTEAFF.

The chain is built from TRBV7-8 and TRBJ2-1, with 11 bases that match TRBD2. This CDR3 comprises 18 residues. The germline V gene has CDR1 SGHVS and CDR2 FQNEAQ. The V and J ends lost 3 bases and 4 bases, in that order; junction bases with no gene match: 11. The CDR3 nucleotides read TGTGCCAGCAGCTTTGGTCTAGCGGGAGGTAATCATTACAATGAGCAGTTCTTC. Translated: CASSFGLAGGNHYNEQFF.

This clone was detected once. The V call is TRBV7-8, the J call TRBJ2-1, with D uncertain. The ends were cut back, 3 bases at V and 0 bases at J, with 9 bases in the middle. From germline, CDR1 is SGHVS and CDR2 FQNEAQ. The CDR3 is 15 amino acids. The CDR3 DNA follows: TGTGCCAGCAGCTTTAGGAGCACCTCCTACAATGAGCAGTTCTTC. Amino acids: CASSFRSTSYNEQFF. Drawing the rest from reference TRBV7-8 and TRBJ2-1, the complete variable domain is GAGVSQSPRYKVAKRGQDVALRCDPISGHVSLFWYQQALGQGPEFLTYFQNEAQLDKSGLPSDRFFAERPEGSVSTLKIQRTQQEDSAVYLCASSFRSTSYNEQFFGPGTRLTVL.

The chain has TRBV5-6 and TRBJ1-2; TRBD1 matches 9 bases. The CDR3 runs to 15 residues. Germline assignment: CDR1 SGHDT and CDR2 YYEEEE. V trimming: 4 bases; J trimming: 6 bases; junction bases outside the gene matches: 10. The CDR3 reads CASSPGQGMGHGYTF. The CDR3 DNA follows: TGTGCCAGCAGCCCGGGACAGGGCATGGGTCATGGCTACACCTTC.

J is TRBJ2-1 and V is TRBV19, with a tentative D call TRBD2 (6 bases). CDR1 and CDR2 (germline): LNHDA, SQIVND (reference sequence). Trimming removed 7 bases at V and 4 bases at J, with 17 bases between. The CDR3 contains 15 residues. As DNA, the CDR3 is TGTGCCAGTACCCCAACGGGAGAGGGTTACAATGAGCAGTTCTTC. Translation: CASTPTGEGYNEQFF.

The V gene is TRBV11-2, the J gene TRBJ2-7; TRBD2 agrees at 10 bases. V trimming: 3 bases; J trimming: 0 bases; junction bases outside the gene matches: 2. Germline-derived CDR1 and CDR2 are SGHAT and FQNNGV. The CDR3 totals 15 residues. CDR3 amino acids: CASSFASGSSYEQYF. The DNA of the CDR3 is TGTGCCAGCAGCTTCGCTAGCGGGAGCTCCTACGAGCAGTACTTC. The full variable domain, rest sourced from reference TRBV11-2 and TRBJ2-7, is EAGVAQSPRYKIIEKRQSVAFWCNPISGHATLYWYQQILGQGPKLLIQFQNNGVVDDSQLPKDRFSAERLKGVDSTLKIQPAKLEDSAVYLCASSFASGSSYEQYFGPGTRLTVT.

This clone was seen many times. This chain joins TRBV4-1 and TRBJ2-7, with D tentatively TRBD1 (5 bases). CDR1 MGHRA and CDR2 YSYEKL come from the germline V gene. V shed 0 bases and J shed 2 bases, with 14 bases lying between them. This CDR3 contains 16 residues. CDR3 residues: CASSQDGQGFTYEQYF. CDR3 nucleotide sequence: TGCGCCAGCAGCCAAGATGGGCAGGGATTCACCTACGAGCAGTACTTC.

The chain joins TRBV4-1 to TRBJ1-1, with D unresolved. V lost 1 base and J lost 0, with 12 bases in between. Germline V gene sequence: CDR1 MGHRA, CDR2 YSYEKL. The CDR3 has 16 amino acids. The CDR3, as DNA: TGCGCCAGCAGCCAAGTCGTACGGGTATTGAACACTGAAGCTTTCTTT. Its protein product is CASSQVVRVLNTEAFF.

By share, this clone ranks as medium-sized. V usage is TRBV28 and J usage is TRBJ2-7; D possibly corresponds to TRBD2 (6 bases). Germline-derived CDR1 and CDR2 are MDHEN and SYDVKM. The CDR3 has 13 amino acids. Trimming cost V 3 bases and J 1 base, with 7 bases left between them. The CDR3 sequence is CASSLEGSYEQYF. CDR3 nucleotide sequence: TGTGCCAGCAGTTTGGAGGGGTCCTACGAGCAGTACTTC.

The CDR3 spells CASSLERAGAGRSYNEQFF. The CDR3 nucleotides read TGTGCCAGCAGCTTAGAAAGGGCAGGAGCGGGACGCTCCTACAATGAGCAGTTCTTC. This rearrangement joins TRBV11-2 to TRBJ2-1, with 7 bases matching TRBD2. The CDR3 totals 19 residues. With 0 bases clipped from V and 0 bases from J, the junction kept 11 bases outside the gene matches. The germline V gene has CDR1 SGHAT and CDR2 FQNNGV.

V is TRBV28 and J is TRBJ1-5; TRBD1 matches at 9 bases. The length of the CDR3 is 14 residues. Germline CDR1 reads MDHEN; CDR2 reads SYDVKM. V shed 5 bases, J shed 5 bases, and the junction held 4 bases outside the gene matches. The CDR3 DNA follows: TGTGCCAGCAGTCGGACAGGGGTCGATCAGCCCCAGCATTTT. It yields the protein CASSRTGVDQPQHF. Combining the CDR3 with reference TRBV28 and TRBJ1-5 gives the whole variable domain DVKVTQSSRYLVKRTGEKVFLECVQDMDHENMFWYRQDPGLGLRLIYFSYDVKMKEKGDIPEGYSVSREKKERFSLILESASTNQTSMYLCASSRTGVDQPQHFGDGTRLSIL.

The J gene is TRBJ2-5, the V gene TRBV4-3; D is perhaps TRBD1 (6 bases). CDR3 length: 16 amino acids. Germline-derived CDR1 and CDR2 are LGHNA and YSLEER. V lost 0 bases and J 5 bases, leaving 16 bases between the germline ends. The chain's CDR3 is CASSQDWGRAWETQYF. Written as DNA, the CDR3 is TGCGCCAGCAGCCAAGATTGGGGGCGGGCGTGGGAGACCCAGTACTTC.

V and J are TRBV15 and TRBJ1-1; TRBD1 matches at 7 bases. The trim removed 1 base at V and 4 bases at J, leaving 24 bases unmatched. Germline CDR1 and CDR2: LNHNV and YYDKDF (reference sequence). The CDR3 runs to 21 residues. Here the CDR3 DNA reads TGTGCCACCAGCAGAGGGGCCCCCTACAGGGGAAGGTTTAGTTTGTTCACTGAAGCTTTCTTT. It yields the protein CATSRGAPYRGRFSLFTEAFF.

The rearrangement joins TRBV4-2 to TRBJ1-1; tentative D call: TRBD1 (5 bases). V shed 0 bases and J shed 1 base, with 15 bases lying between them. This CDR3 has 17 residues. The germline V gene encodes CDR1 LGHNA and CDR2 YNFKEQ. This CDR3 is CASSQDEGQGGNTEAFF. The CDR3 nucleotides read TGTGCCAGCAGCCAAGATGAGGGGCAGGGAGGGAACACTGAAGCTTTCTTT.

The J gene is TRBJ2-7, the V gene TRBV13; 7 positions agree with TRBD2. The CDR3 is 18 residues long. Germline CDR1 reads PRHDT; CDR2 reads FYEKMQ (reference sequence). V lost 5 bases and J lost 0; bases outside the gene matches: 16. The CDR3 loop is CASSPLGEGGGGSYEQYF. As DNA, the CDR3 is TGTGCCAGCAGCCCCCTTGGGGAGGGAGGAGGAGGCTCCTACGAGCAGTACTTC.

This chain connects TRBV7-8 to TRBJ2-5, with a possible D match to TRBD1 (6 bases). V lost 1 base to trimming and J lost 4 bases, with 7 bases between them. The CDR3 is made up of 13 amino acids. Germline loops: CDR1 SGHVS, CDR2 FQNEAQ. The CDR3 here is CASSLDRAETQYF. CDR3 bases: TGTGCCAGCAGCTTAGACAGGGCAGAGACCCAGTACTTC.

The gene calls are TRBV7-4 and TRBJ2-6; 9 bases are shared with TRBD1. CDR1 and CDR2 from the germline V gene are SGHVT and SQSDAQ. The CDR3 consists of 18 residues. After removal of 4 bases from V and 4 bases from J, the junction contained 11 bases not matched to a gene. For the CDR3, the DNA is TGTGCCAGCAGCTCGACAGGGGGGCGTCTTAGGGGGGCCAACGTCCTGACTTTC. Translating it yields CASSSTGGRLRGANVLTF. The whole variable domain, remainder taken from reference TRBV7-4 and TRBJ2-6, is GAGVSQSPRYKVAKRGRDVALRCDSISGHVTLYWYRQTLGQGSEVLTYSQSDAQRDKSGRPSGRFSAERPERSVSTLKIQRTEQGDSAVYLCASSSTGGRLRGANVLTFGAGSRLTVL.

The chain joins TRBV9 to TRBJ2-3, with 7 nucleotides matching TRBD2. CDR1 and CDR2 (germline): SGDLS, YYNGEE. The trim removed 5 bases at V and 2 bases at J, leaving 5 bases unmatched. The CDR3 is 14 amino acids. CDR3 residues: CASSGLVNTDTQYF. CDR3 nucleotides: TGTGCCAGCAGTGGACTAGTGAACACAGATACGCAGTATTTT.

This clone has a single count. J is TRBJ2-3 and V is TRBV5-1, with D perhaps matching TRBD1 (6 bases). Trimming pared 0 bases from V and 2 bases from J, leaving 25 bases between. Germline V gene sequence: CDR1 SGHRS, CDR2 YFSETQ. The CDR3 is 20 residues long. CDR3 residues: CASSLGTPDPLWGLTDTQYF. In nucleotides, the CDR3 is TGCGCCAGCAGCTTGGGAACCCCGGACCCTTTGTGGGGGCTCACAGATACGCAGTATTTT.

The count of this clone is one. V usage is TRBV7-6 and J usage is TRBJ1-2; 8 nucleotides match TRBD1. V trimming: 0 bases; J trimming: 6 bases; junction bases outside the gene matches: 6. The germline CDR1 and CDR2 sequences are SGHVS and FNYEAQ. This CDR3 has 15 amino acids. The CDR3 nucleotides are TGTGCCAGCAGCTTAGCGGGTCAGGGGGCGGATGGCTACACCTTC. Protein: CASSLAGQGADGYTF.

V is TRBV5-6 and J is TRBJ1-4, with D maybe TRBD1 (5 bases). The CDR3 loop spans 15 amino acids. Trimming removed 4 bases at V and 8 bases at J, with 18 bases between. Germline V lookup: CDR1 SGHDT, CDR2 YYEEEE. The CDR3 sequence is CASSPQGPEKEKLFF. For the CDR3, the DNA is TGTGCCAGCAGCCCCCAGGGCCCGGAGAAGGAAAAACTGTTTTTT. Complete variable domain (other parts from reference TRBV5-6 and TRBJ1-4): DAGVTQSPTHLIKTRGQQVTLRCSPKSGHDTVSWYQQALGQGPQFIFQYYEEEERQRGNFPDRFSGHQFPNYSSELNVNALLLGDSALYLCASSPQGPEKEKLFFGSGTQLSVL.

The chain combines TRBV2 with TRBJ1-3, with unresolved D. CDR3 length equals 14 residues. CDR1 is SNHLY and CDR2 is FYNNEI in the germline V gene. Deletions cut 8 bases from V and 0 bases from J, with 11 bases between. The DNA of the CDR3 is TGTGCCAGCGGACTCAGCATCTCTGGAAACACCATATATTTT. The encoded protein is CASGLSISGNTIYF.